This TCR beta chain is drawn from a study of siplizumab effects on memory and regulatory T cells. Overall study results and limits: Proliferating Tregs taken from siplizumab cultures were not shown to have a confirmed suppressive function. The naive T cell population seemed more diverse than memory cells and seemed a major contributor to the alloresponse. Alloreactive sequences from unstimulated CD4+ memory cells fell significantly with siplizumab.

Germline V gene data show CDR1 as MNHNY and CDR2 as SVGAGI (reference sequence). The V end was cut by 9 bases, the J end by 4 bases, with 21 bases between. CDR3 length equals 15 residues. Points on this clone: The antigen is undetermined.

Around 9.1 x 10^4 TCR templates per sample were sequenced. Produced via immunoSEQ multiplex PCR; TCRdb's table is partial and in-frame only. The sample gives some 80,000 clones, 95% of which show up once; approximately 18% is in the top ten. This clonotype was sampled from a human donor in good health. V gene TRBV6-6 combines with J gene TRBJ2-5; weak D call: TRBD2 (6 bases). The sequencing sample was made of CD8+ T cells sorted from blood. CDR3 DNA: TGTGCCAGTTCTTTTGAGTTGGGGGGAACAGAGACCCAGTACTTC. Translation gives CASSFELGGTETQYF.